This T cell receptor beta chain stems from a study of blood T cell repertoires in COVID-19. Looking at the study overall: There were acute and convalescent COVID-19 samples, and they came from the United States, Italy and Spain. T cells, B-cell-depleted T cells, or PBMCs provided the cDNA or gDNA that served as material.

In the authors' methods: Counts of nucleated cells, estimated from reference gene primer amplification, were obtained. Measured with immunoSEQ multiplex PCR; TCRdb has only the in-frame clones, and not every one. The V and J calls and clone size are taken from that table; D and trimming were inferred from the DNA. Of hundreds of thousands of clones in the sample, roughly 84% are singletons; the top ten hold roughly 30%. Germline CDR1 SGHRS, CDR2 YFSETQ. This CDR3 contains 11 residues. Germline trimming cut 6 bases from V and 5 bases from J; bases unmatched to any gene: 1. This receptor was taken from a man aged 35-49 years with acute or convalescent COVID-19. The chain has TRBV5-1 and TRBJ1-1; 7 bases are shared with TRBD1. The sequenced sample was peripheral blood. The CDR3 protein is CASTGGTEAFF. In DNA, the CDR3 is TGCGCCAGCACAGGGGGGACTGAAGCTTTCTTT.